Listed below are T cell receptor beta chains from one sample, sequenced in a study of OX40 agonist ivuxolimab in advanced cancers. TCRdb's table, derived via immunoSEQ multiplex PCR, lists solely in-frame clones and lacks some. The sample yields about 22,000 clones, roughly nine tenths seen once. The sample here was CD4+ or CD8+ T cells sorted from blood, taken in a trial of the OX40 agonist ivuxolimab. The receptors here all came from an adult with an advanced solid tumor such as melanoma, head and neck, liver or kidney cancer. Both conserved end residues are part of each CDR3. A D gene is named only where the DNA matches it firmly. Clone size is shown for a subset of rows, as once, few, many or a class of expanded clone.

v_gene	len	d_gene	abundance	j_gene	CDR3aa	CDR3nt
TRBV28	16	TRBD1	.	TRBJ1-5	CASSLATGQAGQPQHF	TGTGCCAGCAGTTTAGCAACGGGACAGGCGGGTCAGCCCCAGCATTTT
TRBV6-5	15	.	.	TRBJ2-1	CASSLAHRGYNEQFF	TGTGCCAGCAGCCTAGCCCATAGAGGATACAATGAGCAGTTCTTC
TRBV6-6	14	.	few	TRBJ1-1	CASSYSMLGTEAFF	TGTGCCAGCAGTTACTCGATGTTGGGTACTGAAGCTTTCTTT
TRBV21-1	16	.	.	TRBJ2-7	CASSSPGTTDCQEQYF	TGTGCCAGCAGCTCTCCGGGGACTACCGACTGTCAAGAGCAGTACTTC
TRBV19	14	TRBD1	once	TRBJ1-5	CASSIGQGYQPQHF	TGTGCCAGTAGTATCGGACAGGGATATCAGCCCCAGCATTTT
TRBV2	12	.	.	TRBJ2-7	CASIGGVYEQYF	TGTGCCAGCATTGGGGGAGTTTACGAGCAGTACTTC
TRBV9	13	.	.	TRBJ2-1	CASSVPALNEQFF	TGTGCCAGCAGCGTTCCAGCCCTCAATGAGCAGTTCTTC
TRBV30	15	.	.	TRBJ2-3	CAWSIDSLRTDTQYF	TGTGCCTGGAGTATTGATAGTCTCCGCACAGATACGCAGTATTTT
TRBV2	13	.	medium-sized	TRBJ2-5	CASTQAGWETQYF	TGTGCCAGCACCCAGGCAGGGTGGGAGACCCAGTACTTC
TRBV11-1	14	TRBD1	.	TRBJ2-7	CASSFDRGSYEQYF	TGTGCCAGCAGCTTTGACAGGGGATCCTACGAGCAGTACTTC
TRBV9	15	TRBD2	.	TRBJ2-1	CASSVLAGGLNEQFF	TGTGCCAGCAGCGTTCTAGCGGGAGGGCTGAATGAGCAGTTCTTC
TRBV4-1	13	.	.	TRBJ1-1	CASSQVGGNEAFF	TGCGCCAGCAGCCAAGTCGGGGGAAACGAAGCTTTCTTT
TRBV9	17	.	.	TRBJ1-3	CASSRTLPGHEGNTIYF	TGTGCCAGCAGCCGTACCCTTCCTGGACACGAGGGAAACACCATATATTTT
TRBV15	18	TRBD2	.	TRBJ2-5	CATSRDLAGGPVQETQYF	TGTGCCACCAGCAGAGATCTAGCGGGAGGGCCCGTCCAAGAGACCCAGTACTTC
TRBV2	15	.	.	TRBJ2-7	CASSETSGPSYEQYF	TGTGCCAGCAGTGAAACATCAGGGCCTTCCTACGAGCAGTACTTC
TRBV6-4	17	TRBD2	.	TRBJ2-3	CASSDSRDLAGGCTQYF	TGTGCCAGCAGTGACTCCAGGGACCTAGCGGGGGGGTGTACGCAGTATTTT
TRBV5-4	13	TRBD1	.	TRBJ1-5	CASSQGGNQPQHF	TGTGCCAGCAGCCAGGGGGGCAATCAGCCCCAGCATTTT
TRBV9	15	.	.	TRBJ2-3	CASSSTPAVSDTQYF	TGTGCCAGCAGCTCCACCCCGGCCGTATCGGATACGCAGTATTTT